Listed below are T cell receptor beta chains from one sample, sequenced in a study of neurological immune-mediated disorders. TCRdb reprocessed the 5' RACE reads with MiXCR, giving one entry per CDR3 protein. The sample lists about 99,000 distinct CDR3 sequences, 9.5% to 14% occurring once. The sequenced material came from PBMCs. These receptors were taken from a female donor with HTLV-1-associated myelopathy (HAM/TSP). The CDR3 runs from the conserved cysteine through the conserved F or W. A D gene is named only where the DNA matches it firmly. Clone size appears in some rows only: once, few, many, or a class for an expanded clone.

TRBJ2-3,TRBV28,TRBD1,many,CASEGDRMKGTDTQYF,TGTGCCAGTGAGGGGGACAGGATGAAGGGCACAGATACGCAGTATTTT
TRBJ2-7,TRBV18,TRBD1,many,CASSPSPGQGYEQYF,TGTGCCAGCTCTCCTTCCCCGGGACAGGGTTACGAGCAGTACTTC
TRBJ2-1,TRBV20-1,-,many,CSGRGTSYNEQFF,TGCAGTGGACGGGGTACATCCTACAATGAGCAGTTCTTC
TRBJ1-1,TRBV3-1,-,-,CASSHGSNTEAFF,TGTGCCAGCAGCCATGGTTCGAACACTGAAGCTTTCTTT
TRBJ2-7,TRBV20-1,-,-,CSARDLLRGHREQYF,TGCAGTGCTAGAGACTTACTCAGGGGCCATCGCGAGCAGTACTTC
TRBJ2-1,TRBV29-1,-,-,CSVEGDGGPYNEQFF,TGCAGCGTTGAAGGTGACGGGGGCCCCTACAATGAGCAGTTCTTC
TRBJ2-2,TRBV3-1,-,many,CASSHENTGELFF,TGTGCCAGCAGCCATGAAAACACCGGGGAGCTGTTTTTT
TRBJ2-2,TRBV6-5,TRBD2,-,CASSRLSGVNTGELFF,TGTGCCAGCAGCCGACTAAGCGGGGTTAACACCGGGGAGCTGTTTTTT
TRBJ2-5,TRBV5-1,-,many,CASSPGTQQETQYF,TGCGCCAGCAGCCCCGGGACGCAACAAGAGACCCAGTACTTC
TRBJ2-7,TRBV6-1,-,-,CASSEAYSYEQYF,TGTGCCAGCAGTGAGGCTTACAGCTACGAGCAGTACTTC
TRBJ2-7,TRBV6-5,-,-,CASTRGTSIGYEQYF,TGTGCCAGCACCAGAGGGACATCAATCGGGTACGAGCAGTACTTC
TRBJ1-4,TRBV20-1,-,many,CSARDHGGQEKLFF,TGCAGTGCTAGAGATCACGGGGGGCAGGAAAAACTGTTTTTT
TRBJ2-6,TRBV5-4,-,many,CASSLAPGTGANVLTF,TGTGCCAGCAGCTTGGCTCCGGGAACTGGGGCCAACGTCCTGACTTTC
TRBJ2-7,TRBV10-3,TRBD1,many,CAISIGQGDEQYF,TGTGCCATCAGTATAGGACAGGGGGACGAGCAGTACTTC
TRBJ2-4,TRBV10-2,-,-,CASSEGGALAKNIQYF,TGCGCCAGCAGTGAAGGAGGGGCCCTAGCCAAAAACATTCAGTACTTC
TRBJ2-7,TRBV24-1,-,many,CATSRSASGEQYF,TGTGCCACCAGTCGTTCCGCGTCGGGAGAGCAGTACTTC
TRBJ1-1,TRBV20-1,-,many,CSAERQVNTEAFF,TGCAGTGCCGAACGGCAGGTGAACACTGAAGCTTTCTTT
TRBJ2-7,TRBV20-1,-,many,CSARDRDRISYEQYF,TGCAGTGCTAGAGATCGAGACAGGATCTCCTACGAGCAGTACTTC
TRBJ2-1,TRBV6-5,TRBD1,many,CASSRMHTGATYNEQFF,TGTGCCAGCAGTCGAATGCACACAGGGGCCACGTACAATGAGCAGTTCTTC
TRBJ2-7,TRBV5-1,-,-,CASSLGAGKTEQYF,TGCGCCAGCAGCTTGGGGGCAGGGAAGACCGAGCAGTACTTC
TRBJ1-1,TRBV3-1,-,-,CASSPRGGRTLSEAFF,TGTGCCAGCAGCCCCCGGGGGGGGCGAACACTCTCTGAAGCTTTCTTT
TRBJ2-7,TRBV30,-,few,CAWSWGRSTYEQYF,TGTGCCTGGAGCTGGGGCCGCTCCACCTACGAGCAGTACTTC
TRBJ2-1,TRBV25-1,-,many,CASSEIDTRSYNEQFF,TGTGCCAGCAGTGAAATAGACACCCGCTCCTACAATGAGCAGTTCTTC
TRBJ1-5,TRBV20-1,-,many,CSASRRQISNQPQHF,TGCAGTGCTTCAAGGAGGCAGATTAGCAATCAGCCCCAGCATTTT
TRBJ2-2,TRBV28,-,-,CASSLLRGPNTEELFF,TGTGCCAGCAGTTTATTAAGGGGTCCGAACACCGAGGAGCTGTTTTTT
TRBJ1-1,TRBV21-1,-,many,CASSIRDLGNTEAFF,TGTGCCAGCAGCATCCGGGACCTTGGGAACACTGAAGCTTTCTTT
TRBJ2-2,TRBV20-1,TRBD1,-,CSASLGQGHGERFF,TGCAGTGCTAGCCTGGGACAGGGACACGGGGAGCGGTTTTTT
TRBJ1-4,TRBV20-1,TRBD1,-,CSTSVSGTGNEKLFF,TGCAGTACTAGTGTCTCAGGGACAGGGAATGAAAAACTGTTTTTT
TRBJ2-7,TRBV3-1,-,many,CASSPRGLGSYEQYF,TGTGCCAGCAGCCCCCGGGGACTCGGCTCCTACGAGCAGTACTTC
TRBJ1-4,TRBV3-1,TRBD1,many,CASSPTGREKLFF,TGTGCCAGCAGCCCGACAGGGCGAGAAAAACTGTTTTTT
TRBJ2-6,TRBV5-1,-,many,CASSTGSGANVLTF,TGCGCCAGCAGCACAGGGTCTGGGGCCAACGTCCTGACTTTC
TRBJ2-7,TRBV5-1,-,many,CASSPGLSSYEQYF,TGCGCCAGCAGCCCGGGGCTCAGCTCCTACGAGCAGTACTTC
TRBJ2-7,TRBV5-5,-,many,CASSLEEMISYEQYF,TGTGCCAGCAGCTTGGAGGAGATGATTTCCTACGAGCAGTACTTC
TRBJ1-1,TRBV9,-,many,CASAEGVMNTEAFF,TGTGCCAGCGCCGAAGGGGTGATGAACACTGAAGCTTTCTTT
TRBJ2-1,TRBV30,-,-,CAWSRNANEQFF,TGTGCCTGGAGTCGGAACGCCAATGAGCAGTTCTTC
TRBJ2-6,TRBV5-1,-,-,CASSSLFWEGGANVLTF,TGCGCCAGCAGCTCCCTGTTCTGGGAAGGTGGGGCCAACGTCCTGACTTTC
TRBJ2-5,TRBV5-1,-,many,CASKMTPNGGETQYF,TGCGCCAGCAAAATGACTCCTAATGGAGGAGAGACCCAGTACTTC
TRBJ1-3,TRBV29-1,-,many,CSVQIAGESGNTIYF,TGCAGCGTCCAGATTGCAGGGGAAAGTGGAAACACCATATATTTT
TRBJ2-1,TRBV5-1,-,many,CASSLVIRGPYNEQFF,TGCGCCAGCAGCTTGGTAATAAGGGGCCCTTACAATGAGCAGTTCTTC
TRBJ1-2,TRBV6-5,-,many,CASSYNSGPYGYTF,TGTGCCAGCAGTTACAATTCAGGTCCCTATGGCTACACCTTC
TRBJ1-1,TRBV5-1,-,many,CASSSSTGGALLMNTEAFF,TGCGCCAGCAGCTCTTCCACCGGGGGGGCCCTCCTAATGAACACTGAAGCTTTCTTT
TRBJ2-3,TRBV19,-,few,CASSSADTQYF,TGTGCCAGTAGTAGTGCAGATACGCAGTATTTT
TRBJ2-7,TRBV12-3/TRBV12-4,-,many,CASSYAIGGRGEQYF,TGTGCCAGCAGTTATGCCATCGGGGGGCGAGGCGAGCAGTACTTC